This TCR beta chain is drawn from a study of T cell changes during pregnancy in multiple sclerosis. The CDR3 runs 16 residues. J was trimmed by 0 bases and V by 1 base; bases with no gene match: 4. Germline V gene sequence: CDR1 SGHTA, CDR2 FQGNSA. Assay: immunoSEQ multiplex PCR; the TCRdb copy retains only in-frame clones and omits some. The profile shows around 88,000 clones, approximately 92% of them singletons. The chain joins TRBV7-2 to TRBJ2-7, with 9 bases matching TRBD2. The origin of this receptor is a female donor with multiple sclerosis, enrolled in a pregnancy study. This specimen consisted of peripheral blood, obtained in the first trimester of pregnancy. CDR3 DNA sequence: TGTGCCAGCAGCTTAGGTGGTAGCGGGAGCTCCTACGAGCAGTACTTC. Encoded protein: CASSLGGSGSSYEQYF.